These T cell receptor beta chains were read from a single sample in a study of neurological immune-mediated disorders. TCRdb re-analysed the 5' RACE reads in MiXCR, keeping a single row per CDR3 protein. The data show around 20,000 distinct CDR3 sequences, 27% seen once. The sequencing input was PBMCs. The receptors stem from a man aged 50 to 60 with HTLV-1-associated myelopathy (HAM/TSP). CDR3s include the opening cysteine and the closing phenylalanine or tryptophan. D genes are given only for firm matches. Size values are once, few and many counts, or a class for expanded clones, and some rows have none.

TRBD2	TRBV5-1	.	TRBJ2-1	TGCGCCAGCAGCCCCCCCCTAGCGGGGGCATACAATGAGCAGTTCTTC	CASSPPLAGAYNEQFF
TRBD2	TRBV5-4	.	TRBJ2-1	TGTGCCAGCAGCTTGCGAGCGGGGGGGCTTAATGAGCAGTTCTTC	CASSLRAGGLNEQFF
TRBD1	TRBV5-1	few	TRBJ1-2	TGCGCCAGCAGCCGACTACAGGGGGACTATGGCTACACCTTC	CASSRLQGDYGYTF
TRBD1	TRBV29-1	medium-sized	TRBJ2-7	TGCAGCGTGAGCGAGACAGGGCTGAAAAACGAGCAGTACTTC	CSVSETGLKNEQYF
.	TRBV20-1	.	TRBJ2-2	TGCAGTGCCCCAGGCATAGGGGGGGACACCGGGGAGCTGTTTTTT	CSAPGIGGDTGELFF
TRBD2	TRBV20-1	.	TRBJ2-3	TGCAGTGCAAACCGACTAGCGGGAGACAGAGATACGCAGTATTTT	CSANRLAGDRDTQYF
.	TRBV3-1	.	TRBJ1-1	.	CASSPAVSYEQYFGPGATEAFF
.	TRBV5-1	once	TRBJ1-1	TGCGCCAGCAGCTTTGACGGGAGTGAGTTAAACACTGAAGCTTTCTTT	CASSFDGSELNTEAFF
.	TRBV20-1	few	TRBJ2-7	TGCAGTGCTACCCTCGGGGGGCGAGACTACGAGCAGTACTTC	CSATLGGRDYEQYF
.	TRBV7-2	few	TRBJ2-5	TGTGCCAGCAGCTTAGAAGAAGGGACCCAGTACTTC	CASSLEEGTQYF
.	TRBV29-1	many	TRBJ1-2	TGCAGCGTTGAAGATCGGGGCTCGGGGCGCTATGGCTACACCTTC	CSVEDRGSGRYGYTF
.	TRBV20-1	.	TRBJ2-2	TGCAGTGCTAGAAGGGCAGAGACTTACACCGGGGAGCTGTTTTTT	CSARRAETYTGELFF
TRBD2	TRBV7-2	few	TRBJ2-1	TGTGCCAGCAGAACATATAGCGGGGGGGCGGATGAGCAGTTCTTC	CASRTYSGGADEQFF
TRBD1	TRBV4-2	many	TRBJ1-1	TGTGCCAGCAGCCAAGAAGGCGGGACAGGGAGGAGCACTGAAGCTTTCTTT	CASSQEGGTGRSTEAFF
.	TRBV27	medium-sized	TRBJ2-7	TGTGCCAGCAGTTTTAAAGGGGGCGGGGCCCCCTACGAGCAGTACTTC	CASSFKGGGAPYEQYF